These 14 T cell receptor beta chains share one sample of origin, sequenced in a study of blood T cell repertoires in COVID-19. This table comes from immunoSEQ multiplex PCR, and its TCRdb copy is limited to in-frame clones, with some not included. The sample holds approximately 50,000 clones, 75% to 95% seen once. The specimen was peripheral blood. Receptor source: a man aged 50 to 60 with active COVID-19.

This clone showed up just a few times. The J gene is TRBJ2-3, the V gene TRBV7-2, with 7 bases fitting TRBD1. Germline CDR1 reads SGHTA; CDR2 reads FQGNSA. CDR3 length: 18 amino acids. V was pared by 6 bases and J by 1 base, with 16 bases of the junction left unmatched. As DNA, the CDR3 is TGTGCCAGCAGTCAGAGAGGGAGACAGGGTAGGGGCACAGATACGCAGTATTTT. This codes for CASSQRGRQGRGTDTQYF. The full variable domain, its missing parts supplied by reference TRBV7-2 and TRBJ2-3, is GAGVSQSPSNKVTEKGKDVELRCDPISGHTALYWYRQSLGQGLEFLIYFQGNSAPDKSGLPSDRFSAERTGGSVSTLTIQRTQQEDSAVYLCASSQRGRQGRGTDTQYFGPGTRLTVL.

J is TRBJ2-3 and V is TRBV7-2; weak D call: TRBD1 (6 bases). CDR1 and CDR2 from the germline V gene are SGHTA and FQGNSA. The CDR3 runs to 11 residues. V lost 5 bases and J lost 12, with 12 bases in between. The CDR3 loop is CASSLGQKQYF. CDR3 DNA sequence: TGTGCCAGCAGCCTAGGACAGAAACAGTATTTT.

The chain recombines TRBV7-9 with TRBJ1-2; D possibly corresponds to TRBD1 (5 bases). Per the germline V gene, CDR1 is SEHNR and CDR2 is FQNEAQ (reference sequence). There are 14 residues in the CDR3. With 8 bases removed from V and 6 bases from J, the gap between germline ends came to 19 bases. Written as DNA, the CDR3 is TGTGCCAGCGGGGCCCTTTTTCAGCTCCATGGCTACACCTTC. Translation: CASGALFQLHGYTF.

This rearrangement joins TRBV6-5 to TRBJ2-7; TRBD2 agrees at 12 bases. J lost 4 bases, V lost 6 bases, and 4 bases had no gene match. Germline V gene sequence: CDR1 MNHEY, CDR2 SVGAGI. This CDR3 comprises 14 residues. In DNA, the CDR3 is TGTGCCAGCAGAGCCACTAGCGGGGGGTACGAGCAGTACTTC. It encodes CASRATSGGYEQYF.

The rearrangement joins TRBV19 to TRBJ1-6, with 7 bases lining up with TRBD1. This CDR3 has 15 amino acids. CDR1 and CDR2 (germline): LNHDA, SQIVND (reference sequence). With V trimmed by 3 bases and J by 9 bases, 8 bases remained unmatched. This chain's CDR3 is CASSIAGTEGSPLHF. CDR3 DNA sequence: TGTGCCAGTAGTATCGCCGGGACAGAGGGTTCACCCCTCCACTTT.

The CDR3 DNA sequence: TGTGCCAGCAGCCCCGGGACAGCCAATCAGCCCCAGCATTTT. Its translation: CASSPGTANQPQHF. The rearrangement uses TRBV7-8 and TRBJ1-5, with 7 bases aligning to TRBD1. J gave up 3 bases and V 5 bases, and 4 bases lay outside the gene matches. The CDR3 runs to 14 residues. Germline CDR1 and CDR2: SGHVS and FQNEAQ.

The chain recombines TRBV5-1 with TRBJ1-2; 10 bases are a match to TRBD1. V was clipped by 4 bases and J by 9 bases; unmatched bases: 3. The germline gives CDR1 SGHRS, CDR2 YFSETQ. This CDR3 region has 12 residues. CDR3 loop: CASSRDRGSYTF. DNA for the CDR3: TGCGCCAGCAGCAGGGACAGGGGTAGCTACACCTTC.

The CDR3 sequence: CAIRAGTGSYNEQFF. DNA of the CDR3: TGTGCCATCAGGGCCGGGACAGGGTCCTACAATGAGCAGTTCTTC. The V call is TRBV10-3, the J call TRBJ2-1; 9 bases agree with TRBD1. CDR3 size: 15 residues. The junction had 4 bases not matched to a gene; V was cut back by 6 bases and J by 1 base. CDR1 is ENHRY, CDR2 SYGVKD, per germline.

The chain uses TRBV30 and TRBJ2-7; 11 nucleotides match TRBD2. With 2 bases clipped from V and 4 bases from J, the junction kept 1 base outside the gene matches. The V gene's germline CDR1 is GTSNPN and CDR2 SVGIG (reference sequence). The CDR3 totals 13 residues. The CDR3 coding sequence is TGTGCCTGGAGTAGGACTAGCGGGTACGAGCAGTACTTC. It codes for CAWSRTSGYEQYF.

This chain uses TRBV5-6 with TRBJ2-3; 12 positions match TRBD2. Germline V CDR1 and CDR2: SGHDT, YYEEEE. The CDR3 loop spans 15 amino acids. Trimming at V came to 5 bases and at J to 1 base, leaving 2 bases not matched to a gene. CDR3 amino acids: CASRGLAGRTDTQYF. CDR3 DNA: TGTGCCAGCAGGGGACTAGCGGGCCGCACAGATACGCAGTATTTT.

The rearrangement uses TRBV5-6 and TRBJ1-2; D unresolved. V lost 1 base to trimming and J lost 4 bases, with 11 bases between them. Germline CDR1 is SGHDT and CDR2 is YYEEEE. The CDR3 length is 14 residues. Here the CDR3 reads CASSLSTAIYGYTF. The CDR3 nucleotides read TGTGCCAGCAGCTTGAGTACAGCCATCTATGGCTACACCTTC.

The chain joins TRBV6-5 to TRBJ2-7; 7 bases align to TRBD2. The V gene's germline CDR1 is MNHEY and CDR2 SVGAGI. Trimming removed 4 bases from V and 3 bases from J; junction bases left unmatched: 6. The CDR3 is made up of 14 amino acids. CDR3 in amino acids: CASSLTGGSYEQYF. CDR3 sequence (DNA): TGTGCCAGCAGTTTGACCGGGGGGAGCTACGAGCAGTACTTC.

The rearrangement links TRBV23-1 to TRBJ2-5, with 8 bases identical to TRBD1. TRBV23-1 is recorded as an ORF, its role being uncertain. The junction had 5 bases not matched to a gene; V was cut back by 3 bases and J by 2 bases. CDR3 length equals 15 residues. The CDR3 DNA sequence: TGCGCCAGCAGTCACCCGACAGGGGAGCAAGAGACCCAGTACTTC. This sequence encodes CASSHPTGEQETQYF.

The chain carries TRBV11-2 and TRBJ2-7; possibly TRBD1 for D (6 bases). V dropped 4 bases and J dropped 2 bases, with 9 bases sitting between them. Germline-derived CDR1 and CDR2 are SGHAT and FQNNGV. The CDR3 totals 13 residues. CDR3 region: CASSWGRPYEQYF. In DNA form, the CDR3 reads TGTGCCAGCAGCTGGGGGCGTCCCTACGAGCAGTACTTC.